Shown below are 25 T cell receptor beta chains from a single sample sequenced in a study of shared clonotypes between healthy human individuals. The assay was immunoSEQ multiplex PCR, and TCRdb's table has in-frame clones only and misses some. The sample has around 120,000 clones, roughly 70% seen once. Specimen: memory CD8+ T cells sorted from blood. This sample's subset: CD45RO+ cells pooled with CCR7-negative TemRA cells. The receptor set was obtained from a woman in her thirties in good health.

J is TRBJ2-7 and V is TRBV7-9, with unresolved D. CDR1 and CDR2 (germline): SEHNR, FQNEAQ (reference sequence). V was cut by 2 bases and J by 2 bases, with 10 bases left in between. The CDR3 consists of 14 residues. DNA of the CDR3: TGTGCCAGCAGCTTAAGCAGGTCGACCTACGAGCAGTACTTC. Translated: CASSLSRSTYEQYF.

The chain has TRBV2 and TRBJ2-3, with D perhaps matching TRBD1 (5 bases). V was trimmed by 3 bases and J by 7 bases, leaving 20 bases between them. The V gene's germline CDR1 is SNHLY and CDR2 FYNNEI. The CDR3 loop spans 16 amino acids. This CDR3 reads CASSDFVGRLHNTQYF. In nucleotides, the CDR3 is TGTGCCAGCAGTGACTTTGTGGGGCGGCTACATAATACGCAGTATTTT. Together with reference TRBV2 and TRBJ2-3, the CDR3 gives the full variable domain: EPEVTQTPSHQVTQMGQEVILRCVPISNHLYFYWYRQILGQKVEFLVSFYNNEISEKSEIFDDQFSVERPDGSNFTLKIRSTKLEDSAMYFCASSDFVGRLHNTQYFGPGTRLTVL.

This clone was detected only a few times. This chain links TRBV5-6 with TRBJ2-2; D may be TRBD2 (6 bases). Germline CDR1 reads SGHDT; CDR2 reads YYEEEE. The CDR3 has 14 residues. V gave up 4 bases and J gave up 5 bases, with 12 bases separating them. CDR3 DNA: TGTGCCAGCAGCCCGACTAGGTCTACCGGGGAGCTGTTTTTT. Residues: CASSPTRSTGELFF. The variable domain in full, with the rest retrieved from reference TRBV5-6 and TRBJ2-2, is DAGVTQSPTHLIKTRGQQVTLRCSPKSGHDTVSWYQQALGQGPQFIFQYYEEEERQRGNFPDRFSGHQFPNYSSELNVNALLLGDSALYLCASSPTRSTGELFFGEGSRLTVL.

This clone came up once. The chain employs TRBV18 and TRBJ2-5; 9 bases map to TRBD2. The trim removed 3 bases at V and 2 bases at J, leaving 7 bases unmatched. Germline-derived CDR1 and CDR2 are KGHSH and LQKENI. The CDR3 is 16 amino acids. CDR3 nucleotide sequence: TGTGCCAGCTCACCCGTCGCTAGCGGGACTCAAGAGACCCAGTACTTC. Amino acids: CASSPVASGTQETQYF.

The V and J genes are TRBV20-1 and TRBJ2-1; D gene unclear. V was cut by 4 bases and J by 5 bases, with 3 bases left in between. Germline V CDR1 and CDR2: DFQATT, SNEGSKA (reference sequence). The CDR3 sequence is 10 residues long. Here the CDR3 DNA reads TGCAGTGCTATTCACAATGAGCAGTTCTTC. Its protein is CSAIHNEQFF.

This clone has just one count. CDR3 protein: CASSLGFKGTYYEQYF. The CDR3 region has the DNA TGTGCCAGCAGCTTAGGTTTCAAGGGGACTTACTACGAGCAGTACTTC. This sequence joins TRBV7-9 and TRBJ2-7; D might be TRBD2 (6 bases). V was pared by 1 base and J by 3 bases, with 16 bases between. The CDR3 runs to 16 residues. Germline lookup yields CDR1 SEHNR and CDR2 FQNEAQ (reference sequence).

Remarks on this clone: Since a far larger clone is one base different, this is likely a read error. This chain uses TRBV4-1 with TRBJ1-5; no definite D call. Germline loops: CDR1 MGHRA, CDR2 YSYEKL. The ends were cut back, 1 base at V and 7 bases at J, with 11 bases in the middle. The CDR3 runs 14 residues. CDR3 residues: CASSQVQVGQPQHF. The CDR3 coding sequence is TGCGCCAGCAGCCAAGTCCAGGTGGGACAGCCCCAGCATTTT.

The rearrangement uses TRBV28 and TRBJ2-4; no reliable D call. The germline gives CDR1 MDHEN, CDR2 SYDVKM. V dropped 2 bases and J dropped 0 bases, with 5 bases sitting between them. The CDR3 is 14 amino acids. CDR3 DNA: TGTGCCAGCAGTTTAAGTGTAGCCAAAAACATTCAGTACTTC. Its translation is CASSLSVAKNIQYF.

The V call is TRBV29-1, the J call TRBJ2-7, with D possibly TRBD2 on 6 matching bases. The V end lost 4 bases, the J end lost 9 bases, and 13 bases lay between the germline ends. The CDR3 is 11 residues long. CDR1 and CDR2 from the germline V gene are SQVTM and ANQGSEA. CDR3 sequence (DNA): TGCAGCGTTGTGAGTGAAGCGGGGCAGTACTTC. It codes for CSVVSEAGQYF.

The chain recombines TRBV6-5 with TRBJ2-4, with D unresolved. V lost 6 bases, J lost 6 bases, and 18 bases lay in between. Per germline, CDR1 MNHEY and CDR2 SVGAGI. This CDR3 contains 15 residues. The CDR3 is CASRPDVGRRNIQYF. In DNA, the CDR3 is TGTGCCAGCAGGCCAGACGTAGGACGGAGAAACATTCAGTACTTC.

The chain uses TRBV10-3 and TRBJ1-2; 8 nucleotides align to TRBD1. This CDR3 region has 21 residues. The V and J ends lost 2 bases and 4 bases, in that order; junction bases with no gene match: 24. CDR1 is ENHRY and CDR2 is SYGVKD in the germline V gene. In nucleotides, the CDR3 is TGTGCCATCAGTGAGCCCAGGGGTGGCAGGGGGCATTTCCGATTTGTCTATGGCTACACCTTC. Amino acid sequence: CAISEPRGGRGHFRFVYGYTF.

CDR3 coding DNA: TGTGCCAGCACCCGCAAGACCCCAAAGATGAACACTGAAGCTTTCTTT. Amino acids: CASTRKTPKMNTEAFF. The chain uses TRBV6-6 and TRBJ1-1; D remains ambiguous. V gave up 7 bases and J gave up 0 bases, with 18 bases separating them. The CDR3 contains 16 residues. The germline CDR1 and CDR2 sequences are MNHNY and SVGAGI (reference sequence).

The chain uses TRBV5-6 and TRBJ2-7; perhaps D is TRBD1 or TRBD2 (5 bases each). V shed 3 bases and J shed 2 bases, with 12 bases lying between them. Germline V gene lookup returns CDR1 SGHDT and CDR2 YYEEEE. CDR3 length: 14 residues. CDR3 in amino acids: CASSSGTGPYEQYF. CDR3 bases: TGTGCCAGCAGCTCCGGGACCGGACCCTACGAGCAGTACTTC.

In the case of this clone: Just one base apart from a much larger clone, this may be a read error. The sample contains more than one DNA sequence encoding this CDR3. This sequence joins TRBV28 and TRBJ1-1, with 11 bases aligning to TRBD1. The CDR3 loop spans 14 amino acids. Germline-derived CDR1 and CDR2 are MDHEN and SYDVKM. The CDR3 protein is CASSIPRDRGIAFF. CDR3 DNA: TGTGCTAGCAGTATTCCGCGGGACAGGGGGATCGCTTTCTTT.

The J gene is TRBJ2-3, the V gene TRBV5-5; perhaps TRBD2 as D (5 bases). The V gene's germline CDR1 is SGHKS and CDR2 YYEKEE (reference sequence). Trimming took off 3 bases at V and 6 bases at J, with 20 bases between the two ends. This CDR3 is built from 16 residues. The CDR3 DNA sequence: TGTGCCAGCAGCTCGGAGTTTGACTCTAGCAGCGATACGCAGTATTTT. Translating gives CASSSEFDSSSDTQYF.

The chain recombines TRBV28 with TRBJ2-7; D may correspond to TRBD1 or TRBD2 (5 bases each). This CDR3 has 15 amino acids. Germline V lookup: CDR1 MDHEN, CDR2 SYDVKM. V lost 6 bases and J lost 1, with 16 bases in between. In nucleotides, the CDR3 is TGTGCCAGCAGCCAAGTCCCGGGACCTTCCTACGAGCAGTACTTC. This encodes CASSQVPGPSYEQYF.

V usage is TRBV5-6 and J usage is TRBJ2-7; D possibly corresponds to TRBD1 (6 bases). The CDR3 spans 13 residues. V was shortened by 3 bases and J by 10 bases, with 17 bases between the two germline ends. Germline CDR1 is SGHDT and CDR2 is YYEEEE. The CDR3 loop is CASSWEIAGVQYF. The CDR3 DNA reads as TGTGCCAGCAGCTGGGAAATAGCAGGGGTACAGTACTTC.

This clone was detected ten times or more. J is TRBJ2-1 and V is TRBV4-1, with 11 bases matching TRBD2. CDR1 and CDR2 (germline): MGHRA, YSYEKL. Germline trimming cut 3 bases from V and 2 bases from J; bases unmatched to any gene: 9. The CDR3 extends over 18 amino acids. The CDR3 sequence: CASSHVDMGLAAYNEQFF. CDR3 sequence (DNA): TGCGCCAGCAGCCACGTCGATATGGGACTAGCGGCCTACAATGAGCAGTTCTTC.

The CDR3, as DNA: TGTGCCAGCAGCCAAGGAGTAGCGGGAGGGGAGACCCAGTACTTC. Its translation is CASSQGVAGGETQYF. This rearrangement joins TRBV4-2 to TRBJ2-5; 11 nucleotides agree with TRBD2. J was trimmed by 5 bases and V by 1 base; bases with no gene match: 3. The CDR3 contains 15 residues. Germline CDR1 and CDR2: LGHNA and YNFKEQ.

This chain connects TRBV4-1 to TRBJ2-5; D may be TRBD1 or TRBD2 (6 bases each). Germline V gene data show CDR1 as MGHRA and CDR2 as YSYEKL. The ends were cut back, 6 bases at V and 5 bases at J, with 25 bases in the middle. The CDR3 has 17 amino acids. CDR3 in amino acids: CASRPTPGGGRRETQYF. The CDR3 bases are TGCGCCAGCAGACCCACTCCCGGAGGGGGGCGCCGTGAGACCCAGTACTTC.

This clone counts as medium-sized. Other DNA sequences within the sample encode an identical CDR3. This rearrangement joins TRBV6-4 to TRBJ2-3, with 10 nucleotides matching TRBD2. CDR3 length: 16 residues. The trim removed 2 bases at V and 5 bases at J, leaving 7 bases unmatched. Germline V CDR1 and CDR2: MRHNA, SNTAGT. The CDR3 sequence: CASSDQAGGPIDTQYF. Here the CDR3 DNA reads TGTGCCAGCAGTGACCAAGCGGGAGGGCCGATAGATACGCAGTATTTT.

This clone was observed once. J is TRBJ2-7 and V is TRBV27, with a possible D match to TRBD1 (6 bases). The germline V and J ends were trimmed by 2 bases and 5 bases, with 10 bases remaining between them. CDR3 length: 13 amino acids. Germline CDR1 and CDR2: MNHEY and SMNVEV (reference sequence). The CDR3 nucleotides read TGTGCCAGCAGTTTACTGGGACACGACGAGCAGTACTTC. This sequence encodes CASSLLGHDEQYF.

V is TRBV4-1 and J is TRBJ2-7; TRBD1 is a possible D gene (6 bases). The V end was cut by 1 base, the J end by 2 bases, with 12 bases between. Per the germline V gene, CDR1 is MGHRA and CDR2 is YSYEKL. The CDR3 extends over 15 amino acids. The CDR3 sequence: CASSQVLDRPYEQYF. CDR3 bases: TGCGCCAGCAGCCAAGTCCTGGACAGACCCTACGAGCAGTACTTC.

The chain carries TRBV15 and TRBJ2-1; D is possibly TRBD1 (5 bases). The length of the CDR3 is 15 residues. The germline V gene encodes CDR1 LNHNV and CDR2 YYDKDF (reference sequence). V shed 0 bases and J shed 9 bases, with 15 bases lying between them. The CDR3 protein is CATSRDREGVAEQFF. The CDR3 DNA follows: TGTGCCACCAGCAGAGACAGGGAAGGGGTGGCTGAGCAGTTCTTC.

This clone was found once. V usage is TRBV5-1 and J usage is TRBJ1-2; no reliable D call. V was pared by 1 base and J by 6 bases, with 16 bases between. Germline CDR1 and CDR2: SGHRS and YFSETQ. The CDR3 length is 15 residues. The CDR3 coding sequence is TGCGCCAGCAGCTTGACGGTACTGAGCGCTGATGGCTACACCTTC. Its translation is CASSLTVLSADGYTF.